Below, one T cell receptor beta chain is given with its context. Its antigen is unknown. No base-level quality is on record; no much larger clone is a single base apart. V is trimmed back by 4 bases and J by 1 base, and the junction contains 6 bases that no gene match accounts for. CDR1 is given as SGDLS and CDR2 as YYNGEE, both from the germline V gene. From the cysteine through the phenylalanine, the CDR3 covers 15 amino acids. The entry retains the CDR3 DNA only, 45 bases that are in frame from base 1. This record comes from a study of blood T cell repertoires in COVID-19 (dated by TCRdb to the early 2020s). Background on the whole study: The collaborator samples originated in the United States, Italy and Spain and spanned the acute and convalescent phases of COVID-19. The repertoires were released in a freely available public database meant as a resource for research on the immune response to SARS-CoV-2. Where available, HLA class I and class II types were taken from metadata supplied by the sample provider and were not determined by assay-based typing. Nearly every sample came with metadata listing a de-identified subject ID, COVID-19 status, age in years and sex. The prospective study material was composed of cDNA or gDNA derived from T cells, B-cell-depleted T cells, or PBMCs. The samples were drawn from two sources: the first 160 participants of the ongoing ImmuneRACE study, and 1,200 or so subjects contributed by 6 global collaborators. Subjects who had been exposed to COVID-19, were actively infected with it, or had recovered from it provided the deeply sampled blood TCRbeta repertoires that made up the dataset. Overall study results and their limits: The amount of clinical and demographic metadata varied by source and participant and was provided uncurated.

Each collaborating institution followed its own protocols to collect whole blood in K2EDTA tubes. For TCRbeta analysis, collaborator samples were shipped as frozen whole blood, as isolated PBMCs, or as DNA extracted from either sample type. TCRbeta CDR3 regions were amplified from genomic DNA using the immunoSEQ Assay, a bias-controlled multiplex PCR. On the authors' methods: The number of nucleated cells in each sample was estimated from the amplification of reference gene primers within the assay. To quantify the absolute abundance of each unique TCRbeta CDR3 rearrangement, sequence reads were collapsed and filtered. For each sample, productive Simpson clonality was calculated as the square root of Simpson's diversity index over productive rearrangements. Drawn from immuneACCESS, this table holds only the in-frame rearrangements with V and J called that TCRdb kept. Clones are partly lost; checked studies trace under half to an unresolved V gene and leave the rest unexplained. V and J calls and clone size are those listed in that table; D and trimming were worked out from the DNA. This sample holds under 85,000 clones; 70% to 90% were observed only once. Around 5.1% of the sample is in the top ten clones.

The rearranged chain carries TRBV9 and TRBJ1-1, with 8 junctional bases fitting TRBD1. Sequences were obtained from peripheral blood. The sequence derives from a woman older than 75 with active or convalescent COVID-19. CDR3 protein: CASSPGGLWNTEAFF. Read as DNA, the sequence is TGTGCCAGCAGCCCAGGGGGCCTATGGAACACTGAAGCTTTCTTT.